This TCR beta chain was sequenced in a study of T cells in localized non-small cell lung cancer (dated by TCRdb to about 2020). A note on the overall study: T cell repertoires of more than 200 early-stage NSCLC patients were analyzed, with tumors being compared against uninvolved tumor-adjacent lungs. The cohort consisted of approximately 240 treatment-naive NSCLC patients whose localized lung tumors had been resected. The mean age of the NSCLC patients was just over 65 years, with 120 to 150 men and 95 to 110 women. The study at large found these results: Because the study design was exploratory, TCR variables were selected using unadjusted p-values without false-discovery rate correction. Of the top 100 tumor clones, a median of roughly 60 were detected in paired uninvolved adjacent lung; approximately 30 were also among that lung's top 100. Because multi-region sequencing of the tumors was not done, intratumor heterogeneity could not be ruled out. The highest T cell clonality was observed in uninvolved tumor-adjacent lung, where clonality exceeded that of tumor, suggesting that antigenic responses were more focused in uninvolved tumor-adjacent lung. Longer overall survival was associated with higher T cell density in blood, whereas shorter survival was associated with higher clonality in adjacent lung.

The CDR3 holds 13 amino acids from the cysteine to the phenylalanine. Only the CDR3 DNA is retained, 39 bases long and in frame from the first base. Trimming removed 5 bases from V and 12 bases from J; the gene matches leave 8 bases unexplained. The CDR1 and CDR2 encoded by the germline V gene are SQVTM and ANQGSEA. This clone was seen a few times. No antigen is known for it. No clone much larger than this one lies a single base away; base qualities are absent. The immunoSEQ Assay was used to sequence TCR beta CDR3 regions from DNA. The authors' analysis ran thus. T cell density was computed as TCR beta template counts normalized to usable DNA estimated by amplifying housekeeping genes. Using the preseqR package, richness was estimated by extrapolating to 120,000 templates for tissue samples and 400,000 templates for PBMC samples. Clonality was defined by subtracting Pielou's evenness from one. To identify tissue-enriched TCRs, differential abundance testing was run on productive amino-acid clonotypes with a minimum total count of 5 and an alpha of 0.1. The Jaccard Index and the Morisita Overlap Index were used to measure how much the repertoires overlapped between compartments. GLIPH grouped TCR beta CDR3s together with public tetramer-defined viral CDR3s, and a viral motif had to include at least three viral sequences and also show V-gene enrichment. The immuneACCESS repertoire file appears here via TCRdb, limited to in-frame rearrangements. These files lack a portion of the clones; in checked studies, under half of the deficit traces to unresolved V genes, and the cause of the others is not known. V and J calls and clone size follow that table, whereas D and trimming were derived from the DNA. Present in this sample are tens of thousands of clones, around 85% of which were seen just once. 1% to 1.5% of the sample belongs to the ten largest clones.

At diagnosis, peripheral blood, uninvolved tumor-adjacent lung and tumor were collected and were preserved as a mix of fresh-frozen and FFPE material. For TCR repertoire profiling, blood samples were analyzed in the form of peripheral blood mononuclear cells. The source was peripheral blood, collected before any cancer treatment. This receptor was obtained from a female donor over 55 with stage I lung adenocarcinoma. The sequence is built from TRBV29-1 and TRBJ2-5, with TRBD2 identical over 14 junction bases. The CDR3 reads as follows: CSVSEGLAGAEYF. The nucleotides read TGCAGCGTTAGTGAGGGACTAGCGGGAGCAGAGTACTTC.